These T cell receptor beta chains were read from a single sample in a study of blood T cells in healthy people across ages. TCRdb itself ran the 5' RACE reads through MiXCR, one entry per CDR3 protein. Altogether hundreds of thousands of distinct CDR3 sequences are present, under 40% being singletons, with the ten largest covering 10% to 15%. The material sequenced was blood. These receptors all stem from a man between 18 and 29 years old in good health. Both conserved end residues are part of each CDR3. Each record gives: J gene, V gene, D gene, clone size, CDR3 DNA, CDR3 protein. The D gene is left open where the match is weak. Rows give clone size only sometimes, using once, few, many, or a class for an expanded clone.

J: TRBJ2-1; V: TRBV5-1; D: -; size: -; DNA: TGCGCCAGCAGCTCAGGGGCCCTGAATTACAATGAGCAGTTCTTC; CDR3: CASSSGALNYNEQFF
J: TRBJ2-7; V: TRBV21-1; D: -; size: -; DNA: TGTGCCAGCAGCAAAAGGGGAGCAGAGGGGCAGAACGAGCAGTACTTC; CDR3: CASSKRGAEGQNEQYF
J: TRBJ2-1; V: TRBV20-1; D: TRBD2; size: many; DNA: TGCAGTGCCCTCGGACTAGCGGGGGGATACAATGAGCAGTTCTTC; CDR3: CSALGLAGGYNEQFF
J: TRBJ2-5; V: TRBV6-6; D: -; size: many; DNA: TGTGCCAGCAGTTTTCAGAGACAAGAGACCCAGTACTTC; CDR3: CASSFQRQETQYF
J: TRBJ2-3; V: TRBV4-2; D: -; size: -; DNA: TGTGCCAGCAGCCCGAGGGGAAGTGCGCAGTATTTT; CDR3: CASSPRGSAQYF
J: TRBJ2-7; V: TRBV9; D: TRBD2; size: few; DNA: TGTGCCAGCAGCGTTAGCGGGGCCTCTTACAATGAGCAGTACTTC; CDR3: CASSVSGASYNEQYF
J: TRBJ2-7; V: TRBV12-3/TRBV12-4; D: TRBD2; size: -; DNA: TGTGCCAGCGGGGGGGGTAGACAGAGCTACGAGCAGTACTTC; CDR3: CASGGGRQSYEQYF
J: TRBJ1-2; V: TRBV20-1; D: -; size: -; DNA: TGCAGTGCATTAGGACAAACCGGCTATGGCTACACCTTC; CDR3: CSALGQTGYGYTF
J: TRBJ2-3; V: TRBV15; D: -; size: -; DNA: TGTGCCACCAGCAGAGGTCCCGATAGCACAGATACGCAGTATTTT; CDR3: CATSRGPDSTDTQYF
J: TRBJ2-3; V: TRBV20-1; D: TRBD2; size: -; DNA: TGCAGTGTCACCGGGACTAGCGGACGAATAGATACGCAGTATTTT; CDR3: CSVTGTSGRIDTQYF
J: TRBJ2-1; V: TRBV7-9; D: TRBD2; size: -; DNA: TGTGCCAGCAGCTTAAGCGGGAGGTACGATGAGCAGTTCTTC; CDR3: CASSLSGRYDEQFF
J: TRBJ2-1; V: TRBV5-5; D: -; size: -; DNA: TGTGCCAGCAGCTTGGTTGCAGTGGCTTCCTATAATGAGCAGTTCTTC; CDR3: CASSLVAVASYNEQFF
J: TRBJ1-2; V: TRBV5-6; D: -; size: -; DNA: TGTACCAGCAGCTTTGATCGCTCCCTGCGAGGCTACACCTTC; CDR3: CTSSFDRSLRGYTF
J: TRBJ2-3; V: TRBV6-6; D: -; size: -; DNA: TGTGCCAGCAGTCCGCCGGGACGAGGGTCCACAGATACGCAGTATTTT; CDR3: CASSPPGRGSTDTQYF
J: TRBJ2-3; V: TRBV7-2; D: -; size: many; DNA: TGTGCCAGCAGCTTAGGTTTTGGCACAGATACGCAGTATTTT; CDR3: CASSLGFGTDTQYF
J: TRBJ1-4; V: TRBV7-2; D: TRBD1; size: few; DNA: TGTGCCAGCAGCTCCGGTCGGGCAGGGGGGTTAGCTAATGAAAAACTGTTTTTT; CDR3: CASSSGRAGGLANEKLFF
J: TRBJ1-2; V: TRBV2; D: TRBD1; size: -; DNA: TGTGCCAGCAGTAAGGACAGGGGAGGAGGCTACACCTTC; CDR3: CASSKDRGGGYTF